Listed below are T cell receptor beta chains from one sample, sequenced in a study of T cell responses to AZD1222 COVID-19 vaccine. TCRdb's copy holds only in-frame clones and misses some; the assay was immunoSEQ multiplex PCR. The sample yields 110,000 to 150,000 clones, roughly nine tenths seen once. The starting material was peripheral blood, obtained on day 0 of AZD1222 vaccination. These TCRs come from an adult in good health. The CDR3 runs from the conserved cysteine through the conserved F or W. The D gene is left open where the match is weak. Clone sizes are given selectively: once, few, many, or a class where the clone is expanded.

size,J,V,D,DNA,CDR3
NA,TRBJ1-5,TRBV12-3/TRBV12-4,NA,TGTGCCAGCAGCCCAACGACAGGACAGCCCCAGCATTTT,CASSPTTGQPQHF
few,TRBJ1-1,TRBV5-1,NA,TGCGCCAGCAGCTTAGCGGGGGGGTACACTGAAGCTTTCTTT,CASSLAGGYTEAFF
NA,TRBJ2-4,TRBV9,NA,TGTGCCAGTTACTTAGCCAAAAACATTCAGTACTTC,CASYLAKNIQYF
NA,TRBJ2-3,TRBV5-1,NA,TGCGCCAGCAGCTTGGACAGGGCAACGGATACGCAGTATTTT,CASSLDRATDTQYF
NA,TRBJ2-1,TRBV30,NA,TGTGCCTGGATTGGCCACTCCTACAATGAGCAGTTCTTC,CAWIGHSYNEQFF
once,TRBJ2-7,TRBV2,TRBD2,TGTGCCAGCAGTGATGGACTAGCGGGCTACGAGCAGTACTTC,CASSDGLAGYEQYF
once,TRBJ2-3,TRBV7-2,NA,TGTGCCAGCAGCTTTGAGGTACCCCGGGCGCAGTATTTT,CASSFEVPRAQYF
NA,TRBJ2-5,TRBV7-2,NA,TGTGCCAGCAGCTCCCCCCGGACTAGGGGGACGGAGACCCAGTACTTC,CASSSPRTRGTETQYF
NA,TRBJ2-7,TRBV6-5,NA,TGTGCCAGCGGAAGGGACGGGCAAGAGCAGTACTTC,CASGRDGQEQYF
NA,TRBJ1-2,TRBV6-5,NA,TGTGCCAGCAGTCACGACAGAGACTATGGCTACACCTTC,CASSHDRDYGYTF
NA,TRBJ2-5,TRBV19,NA,TGTGCCAGTAGTACAAATCTTCAAGAGACCCAGTACTTC,CASSTNLQETQYF
NA,TRBJ2-7,TRBV18,NA,TGTGCCAGCTCACCCGACAAGATCGGTAGCGAGCAGTACTTC,CASSPDKIGSEQYF
NA,TRBJ2-5,TRBV2,TRBD1,TGTGCCAGCACTGTGGACAGGGCTGAGACCCAGTACTTC,CASTVDRAETQYF
NA,TRBJ1-6,TRBV10-1,NA,TGCGCCAGCAGTGAATCCCTGAATTCACCCCTCCACTTT,CASSESLNSPLHF
once,TRBJ1-5,TRBV2,TRBD1,TGTGCCAGCAGTGAATCGGCAGGGGGCGGTCAGCCCCAGCATTTT,CASSESAGGGQPQHF
once,TRBJ1-1,TRBV19,TRBD1,TGTGCCAGTAGTACGAGGACAGGGAACACTGAAGCTTTCTTT,CASSTRTGNTEAFF
NA,TRBJ1-2,TRBV4-1,NA,TGCGCCAGCAGCCAAGAGGTGGCAGATTATGGCTACACCTTC,CASSQEVADYGYTF
NA,TRBJ2-3,TRBV3-1/TRBV3-2,NA,TGTGCCAGCAGCCAACTGTCACTAGAAGGGGGAGATACGCAGTATTTT,CASSQLSLEGGDTQYF
NA,TRBJ1-2,TRBV2,NA,TGTGCCAGCAGGCTGGGTCGAGCTAACTATGGCTACACCTTC,CASRLGRANYGYTF
NA,TRBJ1-2,TRBV28,NA,TGTGCCAGCAGCTCGTCACAGGGCCTTGGCTACACCTTC,CASSSSQGLGYTF
NA,TRBJ1-4,TRBV28,NA,TGTGCCAGCAGTTTAAGTGATAGGATTTCGCCGTTGGCTAATGAAAAACTGTTTTTT,CASSLSDRISPLANEKLFF
NA,TRBJ2-6,TRBV18,NA,TGTGCCAGCTCGACCGGGACCGTCGCCGCTGGGGCCAACGTCCTGACTTTC,CASSTGTVAAGANVLTF
NA,TRBJ2-3,TRBV2,NA,TGTGCCACCGGACGGGACTCCAGCACAGATACGCAGTATTTT,CATGRDSSTDTQYF
NA,TRBJ1-1,TRBV6-5,NA,TGTGCCAGCAGAACAGGGATGGCTGAAGCTTTCTTT,CASRTGMAEAFF
once,TRBJ1-1,TRBV7-2,NA,TGTGCCAGCAGCTTATTAGGGCTGAGAACTGAAGCTTTCTTT,CASSLLGLRTEAFF
NA,TRBJ2-2,TRBV9,TRBD2,TGTGCCAGCAGCACCCGGACTAGCGGATCAGGAGGGGAGCTGTTTTTT,CASSTRTSGSGGELFF
NA,TRBJ1-6,TRBV5-1,NA,TGCGCCAGCAGCTTCGACAGAACCAATTCACCCCTCCACTTT,CASSFDRTNSPLHF
NA,TRBJ1-5,TRBV30,NA,TGTGCCTGGAGTCCGGACGGAGGTGTGCAGCCCCAGCATTTT,CAWSPDGGVQPQHF
NA,TRBJ1-5,TRBV9,NA,TGTGCCAGCAGCGTTGATGGACAACCGGATAGCAATCAGCCCCAGCATTTT,CASSVDGQPDSNQPQHF
once,TRBJ2-3,TRBV2,NA,TGTGCCAGCGGGGGAACAGATACGCAGTATTTT,CASGGTDTQYF
once,TRBJ1-3,TRBV5-4,NA,TGTGCCAGCAGCTTGACGGGGTCTGGAAACACCATATATTTT,CASSLTGSGNTIYF
NA,TRBJ2-5,TRBV10-3,NA,TGTGCCATCAGTGAGTCAGGGGGATTAGAGACCCAGTACTTC,CAISESGGLETQYF
NA,TRBJ1-1,TRBV19,NA,TGTGCCAGTAGGGAGTGGACAGAGGACACTGAAGCTTTCTTT,CASREWTEDTEAFF
NA,TRBJ2-4,TRBV3-1/TRBV3-2,NA,TGTGCCAGCAGCCAAGAGTTCGAACAGAGGAACATTCAGTACTTC,CASSQEFEQRNIQYF
NA,TRBJ1-5,TRBV2,NA,TGTGCCAGCAGCGACGACGGGCCCTCCCAGCCCCAGCATTTT,CASSDDGPSQPQHF
NA,TRBJ1-1,TRBV12-3/TRBV12-4,NA,TGTGCCAGCAGTTTTTCGAGGAACACTGAAGCTTTCTTT,CASSFSRNTEAFF
NA,TRBJ1-5,TRBV20-1,TRBD1,TGCAGTGCTAGTCGGGGGACAGGGCCGCGACGGGGCAATCAGCCCCAGCATTTT,CSASRGTGPRRGNQPQHF
NA,TRBJ2-3,TRBV27,NA,TGTGCCAGCAGTTCCCTTGGTTGGGATGACACAGATACGCAGTATTTT,CASSSLGWDDTDTQYF
once,TRBJ2-3,TRBV9,TRBD2,TGTGCCACTTCGGAGACTAGCCTATCAGATACGCAGTATTTT,CATSETSLSDTQYF
NA,TRBJ1-2,TRBV7-2,NA,TGTGCCAGCAGCTCCCCGGGAGTAGCCTACTATGGCTACACCTTC,CASSSPGVAYYGYTF
once,TRBJ1-6,TRBV7-9,NA,TGTGCCAGCAGCGGAAGTGGTGAGGGTCGAGAATCACCCCTCCACTTT,CASSGSGEGRESPLHF
NA,TRBJ2-2,TRBV7-8,NA,TGTGCCAGCAGCTTAGTCAGGGGCGAGACCGGGGAGCTGTTTTTT,CASSLVRGETGELFF
NA,TRBJ1-2,TRBV24-1,NA,TGTGCCACCACTTACCTTCTTCCTAACTATGGCTACACCTTC,CATTYLLPNYGYTF